This entry is about one T cell receptor beta chain. CDR3 length: 16 residues. Generated by immunoSEQ multiplex PCR, the TCRdb table keeps only in-frame clones and is missing some. Of around 34,000 clones in the sample, around nine tenths are singletons; the top ten hold approximately 12%. The data originate from a study of T cell changes during pregnancy in multiple sclerosis. This rearrangement joins TRBV1 to TRBJ2-3; the table gives TRBD2 as D, unverified against the DNA. TRBV1 is marked as a pseudogene. The TCR comes from a female donor with multiple sclerosis, enrolled in a pregnancy study. The sequences come from CD8+ T cells from peripheral blood mononuclear cells, collected before pregnancy. CDR3 sequence (DNA): TGCACCAGCAGCCGAGCTTTACTGGTTTCGCCAGATACGCAGTATTTT. Protein product: CTSSRALLVSPDTQYF.